These T cell receptor beta chains were read from a single sample in a study of CD8 T cells in ankylosing spondylitis. TCRdb called the 5' RACE reads again in MiXCR, with one record for every CDR3 protein. The table includes 36,000 or so distinct CDR3 sequences, around an eighth detected once. Sample: synovial fluid, either unsorted or a sorted T cell fraction (not recorded which). The receptors stem from a male donor with ankylosing spondylitis. Both conserved end residues are part of each CDR3. A D gene is named only where the DNA matches it firmly. Some rows mark clone size as missing; the rest say once, few, many or name a class of expanded clone.

TGCAGTGCTAGACAAGACATTGGAACCTATGGCTACACCTTC CSARQDIGTYGYTF TRBJ1-2 14 . many TRBV20-1
TGTGCCAGCAGTGAAGGGACAGGGACTGGAAACACCATATATTTT CASSEGTGTGNTIYF TRBJ1-3 15 TRBD1 few TRBV6-1
TGTGCCAGCAGTTTTTTCGGGGGGGCAGGGGCGAATGAAAAACTGTTTTTT CASSFFGGAGANEKLFF TRBJ1-4 17 . few TRBV28
TGTGCCAGCAGCTTGGACCCCTTTAATAACTATGGCTACACCTTC CASSLDPFNNYGYTF TRBJ1-2 15 . . TRBV7-3
TGCGCCAGCAGCCCCCCCAACGAGGAGACCCAGTACTTC CASSPPNEETQYF TRBJ2-5 13 . many TRBV4-1
TGCAGCGTCCTGGGCACGGCCTCATCTGGAAACACCATATATTTT CSVLGTASSGNTIYF TRBJ1-3 15 . few TRBV29-1
TGCAGTGCTAAACAGGGAAGAGAGCAGTTCTTC CSAKQGREQFF TRBJ2-1 11 . . TRBV20-1
TGTGCCAGCAGCGGGGGGACTAGCGGGAGAATCGATGAGCAGTTCTTC CASSGGTSGRIDEQFF TRBJ2-1 16 TRBD2 few TRBV5-6
TGTGCCAGCAGCCACCGACTAGAGGGGGCGAGATACAATGAGCAGTTCTTC CASSHRLEGARYNEQFF TRBJ2-1 17 . . TRBV7-2
TGTGCCAGCAGTGAAGCGGAGACAGGCTCCTACGAGCAGTACTTC CASSEAETGSYEQYF TRBJ2-7 15 . . TRBV6-1
TGTGCCAGCAGTTACCGTCCCGGGACTAGCGGTAGCTCCTACGAGCAGTACTTC CASSYRPGTSGSSYEQYF TRBJ2-7 18 TRBD2 many TRBV6-2/TRBV6-3
TGCTGCGCGAGCCTGGCACCGGACTACAATGAGCAGTTCTTC CCASLAPDYNEQFF TRBJ2-1 14 . . TRBV20-1
TGCAGCGTTGACCGGGGCCCGTGGAACACTGAAGCTTTCTTT CSVDRGPWNTEAFF TRBJ1-1 14 . . TRBV29-1
TGTGCTAGCAGCTTAGCGCTCGAGAGCTCCTACAATGAGCAGTTCTTC CASSLALESSYNEQFF TRBJ2-1 16 . . TRBV7-7
TGTGCCAGCAGCGTAGCAGGACAGTTCGCCTCTGGGGCCAACGTCCTGACTTTC CASSVAGQFASGANVLTF TRBJ2-6 18 . . TRBV9
TGCAGTGCCGGACTAGCGGGAGTCAATGAGCAGTTCTTC CSAGLAGVNEQFF TRBJ2-1 13 TRBD2 . TRBV20-1
TGTGCCAGCACCGTACATACCTACGGTGATCAGCCCCAGCATTTT CASTVHTYGDQPQHF TRBJ1-5 15 . many TRBV12-3/TRBV12-4
TGTGCCAGCAGTTTCTTTCTAAGGACAGGATTCTCCTACGAGCAGTACTTC CASSFFLRTGFSYEQYF TRBJ2-7 17 TRBD1 . TRBV6-2/TRBV6-3
TGTGCCATCAGTGAGTCGATGTCGGGACAGGGACCCTACGAGCAGTACTTC CAISESMSGQGPYEQYF TRBJ2-7 17 TRBD1 many TRBV10-3